Following are 6 T cell receptor beta chains from one sample sequenced in a study of T cells after yellow fever vaccination (dated by TCRdb to the late 2010s). The method was 5' RACE. Sequencing used an Illumina HiSeq 2500. The public reads were reprocessed in TCRdb via fastp at Q25 and MiXCR, keeping in-frame beta chains. Each CDR3 protein appears once, grouped with its most common genes and DNA. This sample lists hundreds of thousands of distinct CDR3 sequences; roughly an eighth were detected once. Just under 15% of the sample is held by the ten biggest clonotypes. The treatment or condition label corresponds to: live attenuated yellow fever vaccine strain. The material sequenced was PBMCs, taken on the day of the yellow fever booster vaccination. The source is a man aged 25 to 45 who received the YFV17D yellow fever vaccine.

V gene TRBV18 combines with J gene TRBJ2-2, with D possibly TRBD1 on 6 matching bases. Germline assignment: CDR1 KGHSH and CDR2 LQKENI. V was pared by 0 bases and J by 3 bases, with 14 bases between. This CDR3 has 17 amino acids. The CDR3: CASSPPFPGVDTGELFF. The DNA for the CDR3 is TGTGCCAGCTCACCACCGTTCCCAGGGGTCGACACCGGGGAGCTGTTTTTT.

The rearrangement joins TRBV27 to TRBJ2-7; 10 nucleotides line up with TRBD2. This CDR3 comprises 14 residues. V was clipped by 4 bases and J by 7 bases; unmatched bases: 7. Germline V gene data show CDR1 as MNHEY and CDR2 as SMNVEV (reference sequence). DNA for the CDR3: TGTGCCAGCAGTTGGGCTAGCGGGAGAGTGGAGCAGTACTTC. Residues: CASSWASGRVEQYF.

This clonotype was picked up a small number of times. The chain has TRBV12-3 or TRBV12-4 and TRBJ2-6, with 9 bases that match TRBD1. V was pared by 6 bases and J by 0 bases, with 6 bases of the junction left unmatched. CDR3 length equals 17 residues. This chain's CDR3 is CASSPGQGYSGANVLTF. The CDR3 bases are TGTGCCAGCAGCCCGGGACAGGGCTACTCTGGGGCCAACGTCCTGACTTTC.

This chain uses TRBV5-4 with TRBJ2-1; D unclear. CDR1 is SGHNT and CDR2 is YYREEE in the germline V gene (reference sequence). The CDR3 is 16 residues long. V was pared by 4 bases and J by 5 bases, with 19 bases between. The CDR3 region has the DNA TGTGCCAGCAGCCATCCTTTGCGCACGCGGAACAATGAGCAGTTCTTC. Its translation is CASSHPLRTRNNEQFF.

This clonotype was counted a few times. This rearrangement joins TRBV6-1 to TRBJ1-5; 9 bases fit TRBD1. CDR1 is MNHNS, CDR2 SASEGT, per germline. This CDR3 is 15 amino acids long. J was trimmed by 4 bases and V by 5 bases; bases with no gene match: 6. DNA of the CDR3: TGTGCCAGCAGTAAGGACAGGGGAGAGAATCAGCCCCAGCATTTT. Translating it yields CASSKDRGENQPQHF.

V gene TRBV12-3 or TRBV12-4 combines with J gene TRBJ1-3, with 7 bases that match TRBD1. V was pared by 2 bases and J by 3 bases, with 7 bases of the junction left unmatched. The length of the CDR3 is 16 residues. The DNA for the CDR3 is TGTGCCAGCAGTTTAACGACAGGGTCGTATGGAAACACCATATATTTT. Its translation is CASSLTTGSYGNTIYF.